This T cell receptor (beta chain) was found in a study of blood T cell repertoires in COVID-19. In the study overall: COVID-19 samples, acute and convalescent, were from the United States, Italy and Spain.

Looked up from germline, CDR1 is GTSNPN and CDR2 is SVGIG (reference sequence). The CDR3 runs 15 residues. Authors' analysis steps: From reference gene primer amplification, estimates of nucleated cell counts were derived. This table comes from immunoSEQ multiplex PCR, and its TCRdb copy is limited to in-frame clones, with some not included. V, J and clone size reflect that table, while D and trimming were determined from the DNA. The repertoire holds approximately 290,000 clones, with approximately 90% as singletons. Sample: peripheral blood. The source is a man aged 25 to 40 with acute or convalescent COVID-19. The chain has TRBV30 and TRBJ2-2; maybe TRBD2 (5 bases). The CDR3: CATPLLRGHTGELFF. The DNA for the CDR3 is TGTGCTACCCCACTCTTACGAGGGCACACCGGGGAGCTGTTTTTT.